This T cell receptor beta chain originates from a study of regulatory T cells in long-lasting Graves disease. Time point meaning: newly diagnosed GD, antithyroid drugs for less than 3 months. The TCR library was made from RNA that had been extracted from PBMCs in TRIzol. This clonotype was counted at least ten times. Both iRepertoire HTBI primers and Arm-PCR of CDR3 regions were used to build the TCR beta libraries. MiXCR was run by TCRdb on the multiplex PCR reads, yielding one entry per CDR3 protein. The repertoire holds 450,000 to 600,000 distinct CDR3 sequences, with roughly 17% as singletons. V trimming: 2 bases; J trimming: 0 bases; junction bases outside the gene matches: 11. This CDR3 region has 18 residues. CDR1 is LGHDT and CDR2 is YNNKEL in the germline V gene (reference sequence). This sample was also put to use in a study of T cells in Graves' hyperthyroidism and ophthalmopathy.

The sequence was collected from a man aged 35 to 55 with Graves disease. The specimen was peripheral blood mononuclear cells (PBMCs), collected at new diagnosis, from a patient treated with antithyroid drugs. The chain combines TRBV3-1 with TRBJ1-2; TRBD1 matches at 8 bases. CDR3 loop: CASSQWTGTGKTNYGYTF. The CDR3 DNA is TGTGCCAGCAGCCAATGGACCGGGACAGGAAAAACTAACTATGGCTACACCTTC.